A selection of T cell receptor beta chains follows, all from one sample in a study of T-cell reconstitution after alpha-beta-depleted transplantation in children. TCRdb recomputed calls from the PCR reads with MiXCR, one row per CDR3 protein. Seen here are 300,000 or so distinct CDR3 sequences, more than 20% observed once, and the top ten hold approximately 11%. The specimen comprised PBMCs, mostly from graft donor cells, sampled 180 days after TCRalphabeta/CD19-depleted stem cell transplant. The receptors were sampled from a male patient between 10 and 17 years old who had a stem cell transplant for acute lymphoblastic leukemia, so the T cells may come from the graft donor. CDR3s include the opening cysteine and the closing phenylalanine or tryptophan. The D gene is left open where the match is weak. For some rows the clone size is stated as once, few or many, or as a class when expanded; others skip it.

D gene,clone size,CDR3 length,V gene,J gene,CDR3 protein,CDR3 DNA
-,few,17,TRBV7-8,TRBJ2-3,CASSSLEGGMYTDTQYF,TGTGCCAGCAGCTCCCTAGAGGGGGGGATGTACACAGATACGCAGTATTTT
-,few,14,TRBV20-1,TRBJ1-1,CSPRGGAGNTEAFF,TGCAGCCCAAGGGGGGGGGCGGGGAACACTGAAGCTTTCTTT
-,few,15,TRBV5-1,TRBJ2-3,CASSFQGIPTDTQYF,TGCGCCAGCAGCTTCCAGGGAATCCCCACAGATACGCAGTATTTT
TRBD2,-,18,TRBV11-2,TRBJ2-1,CASSSGVAGPFSYNEQFF,TGTGCCAGCAGCTCCGGGGTAGCGGGACCTTTCTCCTACAATGAGCAGTTCTTC
-,-,11,TRBV29-1,TRBJ2-1,CSATHSNEQFF,TGCAGCGCCACCCACTCCAATGAGCAGTTCTTC
-,few,13,TRBV9,TRBJ2-3,CASSVVDTDTQYF,TGTGCCAGCAGCGTAGTCGACACAGATACGCAGTATTTT
-,few,12,TRBV10-1,TRBJ1-1,CASSGTLHEAFF,TGCGCCAGCAGTGGAACCCTACATGAAGCTTTCTTT
-,-,15,TRBV6-5,TRBJ2-3,CASSYGDRRPDTQYF,TGTGCCAGCAGTTACGGAGACAGGCGCCCAGATACGCAGTATTTT
TRBD1,-,19,TRBV11-2,TRBJ2-7,CASSLWGDRGLMIIYEQYF,TGTGCCAGCAGCTTATGGGGGGACAGGGGATTAATGATCATCTACGAGCAGTACTTC
TRBD1,-,14,TRBV18,TRBJ2-5,CASSPRQGVETQYF,TGTGCCAGCTCACCAAGACAGGGCGTAGAGACCCAGTACTTC
-,-,12,TRBV9,TRBJ2-7,CASSVGGDEQYF,TGTGCCAGCAGCGTAGGCGGGGACGAGCAGTACTTC
-,-,15,TRBV7-9,TRBJ2-7,CAGVTTEGLLYEQYF,TGTGCCGGAGTAACAACAGAGGGCCTACTTTACGAGCAGTACTTC
TRBD1,-,15,TRBV5-1,TRBJ2-1,CASSLLGQGPNEQFF,TGCGCCAGCAGCTTGTTGGGACAGGGGCCCAATGAGCAGTTCTTC
TRBD1,many,16,TRBV7-2,TRBJ2-3,CASSRGGGPQGDTQYF,TGTGCCAGCAGCCGAGGGGGCGGTCCCCAGGGGGATACGCAGTATTTT
-,-,14,TRBV7-9,TRBJ1-2,CASSLASISKGYTF,TGTGCCAGCAGCCTCGCCTCCATTTCGAAAGGCTACACCTTC
TRBD1,few,15,TRBV6-5,TRBJ1-1,CASSYSNRGYTEAFF,TGTGCCAGCAGTTACTCGAACAGGGGGTACACTGAAGCTTTCTTT
-,once,16,TRBV29-1,TRBJ2-5,CSVEGGSGEPQETQYF,TGCAGCGTTGAGGGAGGGTCAGGGGAACCCCAAGAGACCCAGTACTTC
-,once,13,TRBV5-1,TRBJ1-1,CASRWQSGTEAFF,TGCGCCAGCAGGTGGCAATCGGGCACTGAAGCTTTCTTT
TRBD2,-,17,TRBV5-1,TRBJ2-5,CASSGRLAGGPRETQYF,TGCGCCAGCAGCGGAAGACTAGCGGGAGGACCTCGGGAGACCCAGTACTTC
-,-,13,TRBV27,TRBJ2-7,CASSGGPNYEQYF,TGTGCCAGCAGCGGAGGGCCCAACTACGAGCAGTACTTC
TRBD2,few,14,TRBV24-1,TRBJ2-7,CATSESTSGSRRYF,TGTGCCACCAGTGAGTCGACTAGCGGGTCTCGGCGGTACTTC
TRBD2,few,19,TRBV6-1,TRBJ2-3,CASSPLAGGRGLWTDTQYF,TGTGCCAGCAGCCCACTAGCGGGAGGAAGAGGGCTCTGGACAGATACGCAGTATTTT
-,-,14,TRBV25-1,TRBJ2-7,CASSELGNSYEQYF,TGTGCCAGCAGTGAATTGGGGAACTCCTACGAGCAGTACTTC
TRBD2,few,14,TRBV5-1,TRBJ2-1,CASHGGGLGNEQFF,TGCGCCAGCCACGGGGGGGGCCTGGGTAATGAGCAGTTCTTC
-,few,18,TRBV4-1,TRBJ2-2,CASSQPLKGRKRGGELFF,TGCGCCAGCAGCCAACCCCTAAAGGGAAGGAAGCGCGGCGGGGAGCTGTTTTTT
TRBD1,-,15,TRBV9,TRBJ2-7,CASSVGQGAGYEQYF,TGTGCCAGCAGCGTGGGACAGGGGGCAGGGTACGAGCAGTACTTC
-,few,14,TRBV7-9,TRBJ1-2,CASSSGVRGYGYTF,TGTGCCAGCAGCTCAGGGGTCCGGGGCTATGGCTACACCTTC
TRBD1,many,18,TRBV29-1,TRBJ2-1,CSVELSFVGDRAYNEQFF,TGCAGCGTTGAGTTGTCGTTTGTGGGGGACAGGGCCTACAATGAGCAGTTCTTC
TRBD1,-,14,TRBV9,TRBJ2-7,CASSVDRAKNEQYF,TGTGCCAGCAGCGTCGACAGGGCAAAGAACGAGCAGTACTTC
-,-,15,TRBV3-1,TRBJ1-4,CASRSLGGTNEKLFF,TGTGCCAGCAGGTCCCTAGGCGGGACCAATGAAAAACTGTTTTTT
TRBD2,few,18,TRBV5-1,TRBJ2-1,CASSLWTSGKGLRNEQFF,TGCGCCAGCAGCTTGTGGACTAGCGGGAAGGGCCTACGGAATGAGCAGTTCTTC
TRBD1,few,15,TRBV11-2,TRBJ1-4,CASSLGGRGREKLFF,TGTGCCAGCAGCTTAGGAGGCAGGGGGCGAGAAAAACTGTTTTTT
-,few,15,TRBV7-9,TRBJ2-7,CASSLIADGGHEQYF,TGTGCCAGCAGCTTAATTGCCGACGGCGGCCACGAGCAGTACTTC
-,few,15,TRBV7-9,TRBJ2-3,CASSSLSLGTDTQYF,TGTGCCAGCAGCTCCCTTAGTCTCGGCACAGATACGCAGTATTTT
-,once,16,TRBV27,TRBJ2-6,CASSLSWTTGANVLTF,TGTGCCAGCAGTTTATCCTGGACAACTGGGGCCAACGTCCTGACTTTC
-,-,14,TRBV9,TRBJ1-1,CASSVVGVNTEAFF,TGTGCCAGCAGCGTAGTTGGGGTTAACACTGAAGCTTTCTTT
-,few,12,TRBV12-5,TRBJ1-1,CASGVGVTEAFF,TGTGCTAGTGGGGTGGGAGTCACTGAAGCTTTCTTT
-,-,15,TRBV7-9,TRBJ1-6,CASSLVLGANSPLHF,TGTGCCAGCAGCTTAGTGCTGGGGGCGAATTCACCCCTCCACTTT
-,few,14,TRBV6-1,TRBJ1-2,CASSPLGGSGGYTF,TGTGCCAGCAGTCCTCTGGGGGGATCAGGTGGCTACACCTTC
-,few,14,TRBV28,TRBJ1-1,CASSLGVRGTEAFF,TGTGCCAGCAGTTTAGGGGTGAGGGGGACTGAAGCTTTCTTT
-,-,15,TRBV11-2,TRBJ2-1,CASSTHRSSYNEQFF,TGTGCCAGCAGCACCCACAGAAGCTCCTACAATGAGCAGTTCTTC
TRBD1,-,15,TRBV15,TRBJ1-2,CATSEGTGIGYGYTF,TGTGCCACCAGCGAGGGGACAGGGATTGGCTATGGCTACACCTTC
-,-,14,TRBV7-9,TRBJ2-7,CASSLSDTLGEQYF,TGTGCCAGCAGCTTATCCGACACCCTTGGAGAGCAGTACTTC
-,many,15,TRBV11-1,TRBJ2-1,CASSPRRQRYNEQFF,TGTGCCAGCAGCCCCAGAAGGCAGAGATACAATGAGCAGTTCTTC
TRBD2,few,17,TRBV2,TRBJ2-2,CASSVRLAGVHTGELFF,TGTGCCAGCAGTGTTCGACTAGCGGGAGTACACACCGGGGAGCTGTTTTTT
-,few,15,TRBV9,TRBJ2-7,CASSVGVGFLYEQYF,TGTGCCAGCAGCGTAGGGGTTGGCTTCTTGTACGAGCAGTACTTC
-,-,14,TRBV5-5,TRBJ2-7,CASSFGPGWHEQYF,TGTGCCAGCAGCTTTGGGCCGGGGTGGCACGAGCAGTACTTC
TRBD2,-,14,TRBV28,TRBJ2-7,CATAMTSGSYEQYF,TGTGCCACCGCGATGACTAGCGGGAGCTACGAGCAGTACTTC
TRBD1,-,16,TRBV5-1,TRBJ2-3,CASSFGTAGTTDTQYF,TGCGCCAGCAGCTTCGGGACAGCCGGTACGACAGATACGCAGTATTTT
TRBD1,many,13,TRBV7-9,TRBJ1-2,CASSTRTGDGYTF,TGTGCCAGCAGCACCCGGACAGGGGATGGCTACACCTTC
-,once,18,TRBV19,TRBJ1-2,CASTRKAIQGAFNYGYTF,TGTGCCAGTACCCGAAAAGCAATCCAAGGCGCCTTTAACTATGGCTACACCTTC
-,many,11,TRBV27,TRBJ1-1,CASSRNTEAFF,TGTGCCAGCAGTCGGAACACTGAAGCTTTCTTT
-,-,15,TRBV27,TRBJ2-7,CASSLFVGGGNEQYF,TGTGCCAGCAGTTTATTTGTCGGGGGAGGTAACGAGCAGTACTTC